The T cell receptor (beta chain) under discussion was sequenced for a study of vaccination effects on CD4 cells after COVID-19. Comments on this clone: Its antigen is currently unknown.

The CDR3 sequence is 16 residues long. V lost 4 bases, J lost 0 bases, and 13 bases lay in between. In germline, CDR1 is SNHLY, CDR2 FYNNEI. Whole-study findings and limits: Cross-reaction with common cold coronaviruses was seen in only 1 of 255 vaccine-induced clones from healthy vaccinees. Late post-vaccination samples showed marked contraction of infection- and vaccine-induced clones.

The data were produced by immunoSEQ multiplex PCR, yet TCRdb's version contains in-frame clones alone and is incomplete. The sample has roughly 24,000 clones, roughly 73% seen once. With the ViraFEST assay, the study expanded antigen-specific CD4+ T cells using viral peptide pools, then sequenced them. Isolation of CD4+ T cells took place after nine to ten days of culture. The participants, recipients of two vaccine doses, got either BNT162b2 or mRNA-1273. Days 3 and 7 were when half the medium was replaced with IL-2 medium. The rearrangement links TRBV2 to TRBJ1-3; D perhaps matches TRBD1 (5 bases). The source of this sequence is a human donor who received a COVID-19 vaccine. The source material was CD4+ T cells from PBMCs cultured with HCoV-NL63 spike peptides, sampled after COVID-19 vaccination. The CDR3 sequence: CASSAPPGRSGNTIYF. DNA for the CDR3: TGTGCCAGCAGTGCTCCGCCAGGGCGCTCTGGAAACACCATATATTTT. The variable domain in full, with the rest retrieved from reference TRBV2 and TRBJ1-3, is EPEVTQTPSHQVTQMGQEVILRCVPISNHLYFYWYRQILGQKVEFLVSFYNNEISEKSEIFDDQFSVERPDGSNFTLKIRSTKLEDSAMYFCASSAPPGRSGNTIYFGEGSWLTVV.